This TCR beta chain originates from a study of cytomegalovirus exposure and HLA in healthy donors. This clone was counted a single time. Germline V gene data show CDR1 as SQVTM and CDR2 as ANQGSEA. This CDR3 comprises 14 residues. V dropped 1 base and J dropped 6; count of bases not matched to a gene: 8. Primers: 60 Vbeta forward and 13 Jbeta reverse. The table came from immunoSEQ multiplex PCR; TCRdb's copy has only in-frame clones and leaves some out. Counted here are 150,000 to 200,000 clones, approximately 85% occurring once; the ten biggest clones make up about 2%. The sequence came from a man aged 18 to 35 in good health and CMV-seropositive. The sequencing input was PBMCs. This chain connects TRBV29-1 to TRBJ1-2, with TRBD1 identical over 7 bases. CDR3 sequence reads: CSVEGVEGAHGYTF. CDR3 in DNA: TGCAGCGTTGAAGGCGTTGAGGGGGCCCATGGCTACACCTTC.